The 2 T cell receptor beta chains reported below all come from one sample, sequenced in a study of cytomegalovirus exposure and HLA in healthy donors. The PCR ran on 60 Vbeta and 13 Jbeta primers. Here immunoSEQ multiplex PCR was the method, and the copy in TCRdb shows in-frame clones only, minus some. This repertoire includes about 39,000 clones. Sequencing was performed on PBMCs. These receptors were taken from a young woman in good health and CMV-seropositive.

This chain uses TRBV19 with TRBJ1-2, with 10 bases identical to TRBD1. Germline-derived CDR1 and CDR2 are LNHDA and SQIVND (reference sequence). V trimming: 7 bases; J trimming: 8 bases; junction bases outside the gene matches: 10. The CDR3 totals 14 residues. CDR3 DNA: TGTGCCAGTATGACAGGGGGCGGTCGGGGCGGCTACACCTTC. It codes for CASMTGGGRGGYTF.

The chain uses TRBV9 and TRBJ2-2, with D perhaps TRBD2 (6 bases). Between the trimmed V and J ends, which lost 3 bases and 0 bases, there was a span of 9 bases. The CDR3 has 15 amino acids. The germline gives CDR1 SGDLS, CDR2 YYNGEE. The CDR3 here is CASSEEGTNTGELFF. CDR3 nucleotides: TGTGCCAGCAGCGAGGAGGGAACGAACACCGGGGAGCTGTTTTTT.